One sample yielded the 22 T cell receptor beta chains listed below, sequenced in a study of OX40 agonist ivuxolimab in advanced cancers. Here immunoSEQ multiplex PCR was the method, and the copy in TCRdb shows in-frame clones only, minus some. The repertoire consists of 65,000 to 85,000 clones, with about nine tenths occurring once and the leading ten covering 3.5% to 5%. The material sequenced was CD4+ or CD8+ T cells sorted from blood, taken in a trial of the OX40 agonist ivuxolimab. All receptors derive from an adult with an advanced solid tumor such as melanoma, head and neck, liver or kidney cancer.

This chain connects TRBV28 to TRBJ1-1; D is possibly TRBD1 (5 bases). This CDR3 region has 14 residues. V shed 4 bases and J shed 1 base, with 10 bases lying between them. Germline assignment: CDR1 MDHEN and CDR2 SYDVKM. The CDR3 nucleotides are TGTGCCAGCAGTTGGGGGGGTGCGAACACTGAAGCTTTCTTT. Encoded protein: CASSWGGANTEAFF.

CDR3 sequence reads: CASSLEGASGYTF. DNA for the CDR3: TGCGCCAGCAGCTTGGAAGGGGCAAGTGGCTACACCTTC. The rearrangement links TRBV5-1 to TRBJ1-2; maybe TRBD1 (5 bases). V shed 0 bases and J shed 7 bases, with 10 bases lying between them. The germline CDR1 and CDR2 sequences are SGHRS and YFSETQ. The length of the CDR3 is 13 residues.

This chain connects TRBV19 to TRBJ1-1; D call uncertain. Germline CDR1 and CDR2: LNHDA and SQIVND (reference sequence). The length of the CDR3 is 13 residues. The V end was cut by 7 bases, the J end by 0 bases, with 9 bases between. The CDR3 loop is CASINHMNTEAFF. The CDR3 nucleotides read TGTGCCAGTATCAACCACATGAACACTGAAGCTTTCTTT.

The chain has TRBV28 and TRBJ1-2, with D perhaps TRBD1 (5 bases). CDR3 length: 12 residues. V was clipped by 7 bases and J by 8 bases, with 14 bases between them. Looked up from germline, CDR1 is MDHEN and CDR2 is SYDVKM. The DNA for the CDR3 is TGTGCCAGCAACCGAAGGGGTGGAGGCTACACCTTC. This encodes CASNRRGGGYTF.

The CDR3 bases are TGTGCCAGCATCTCACTGCGGGCTTACCAAAGGGGAACTGAAGCTTTCTTT. Translation: CASISLRAYQRGTEAFF. The chain combines TRBV28 with TRBJ1-1, with D perhaps TRBD1 (5 bases). The CDR3 loop spans 17 amino acids. Per germline, CDR1 MDHEN and CDR2 SYDVKM. Trimming pared 7 bases from V and 5 bases from J, leaving 26 bases between.

This chain links TRBV4-1 with TRBJ1-4; no clear D. The germline CDR1 and CDR2 sequences are MGHRA and YSYEKL. V dropped 7 bases and J dropped 2 bases, with 11 bases sitting between them. The length of the CDR3 is 14 residues. CDR3 bases: TGCGCCAGCAACGCGGGTGGGACTAATGAAAAACTGTTTTTT. Translating gives CASNAGGTNEKLFF.

The rearrangement uses TRBV7-9 and TRBJ1-4, with 8 bases lining up with TRBD1. V lost 5 bases, J lost 2 bases, and 4 bases stayed unmatched. This CDR3 region has 15 residues. Germline V gene data show CDR1 as SEHNR and CDR2 as FQNEAQ (reference sequence). The CDR3: CASSARQGTNEKLFF. CDR3 nucleotides: TGTGCCAGCAGCGCCCGACAGGGGACTAATGAAAAACTGTTTTTT. Drawing the rest from reference TRBV7-9 and TRBJ1-4, the complete variable domain is DTGVSQNPRHKITKRGQNVTFRCDPISEHNRLYWYRQTLGQGPEFLTYFQNEAQLEKSRLLSDRFSAERPKGSFSTLEIQRTEQGDSAMYLCASSARQGTNEKLFFGSGTQLSVL.

This chain uses TRBV15 with TRBJ2-5; D gene unclear. Trimming took 1 base from V and 1 from J, leaving 16 bases between them. From germline, CDR1 is LNHNV and CDR2 YYDKDF (reference sequence). The CDR3 covers 17 residues. As DNA, the CDR3 is TGTGCCACCAGCAGAGCACTCGGACGGATAGGCCAAGAGACCCAGTACTTC. Translating gives CATSRALGRIGQETQYF. Full variable domain (remainder filled in from reference TRBV15 and TRBJ2-5): DAMVIQNPRYQVTQFGKPVTLSCSQTLNHNVMYWYQQKSSQAPKLLFHYYDKDFNNEADTPDNFQSRRPNTSFCFLDIRSPGLGDTAMYLCATSRALGRIGQETQYFGPGTRLLVL.

The rearrangement links TRBV5-1 to TRBJ1-3, with a tentative D call TRBD1 (5 bases). This CDR3 comprises 16 residues. In germline, CDR1 is SGHRS, CDR2 YFSETQ. V lost 4 bases and J lost 8, with 22 bases in between. CDR3 sequence reads: CASSLGRAGLRDTIYF. CDR3 DNA sequence: TGCGCCAGCAGCCTGGGGCGGGCAGGGCTCCGGGACACCATATATTTT.

The gene calls are TRBV6-5 and TRBJ1-2; possible D gene TRBD1, 6 bases. Trimming took 7 bases from V and 5 from J, leaving 17 bases between them. The CDR3 length is 14 residues. Germline-derived CDR1 and CDR2 are MNHEY and SVGAGI. The CDR3 sequence is CASTGGQTVYGYTF. The CDR3 DNA reads TGTGCCAGCACCGGAGGACAGACAGTTTATGGCTACACCTTC.

J is TRBJ1-2 and V is TRBV6-1; maybe TRBD1 (5 bases). V was trimmed by 8 bases and J by 4 bases, leaving 14 bases between them. Germline loops: CDR1 MNHNS, CDR2 SASEGT. The length of the CDR3 is 13 residues. CDR3 nucleotides: TGTGCCAGCGGACCGGGACTGGCCTATGGCTACACCTTC. This codes for CASGPGLAYGYTF.

This chain joins TRBV6-1 and TRBJ1-4; D is unresolved. CDR3 length: 15 residues. Trimming took off 1 base at V and 4 bases at J, with 10 bases between the two ends. CDR1 and CDR2 from the germline V gene are MNHNS and SASEGT. Written as DNA, the CDR3 is TGTGCCAGCAGTGAAGGGGCCCAAATTAATGAAAAACTGTTTTTT. Residues: CASSEGAQINEKLFF.

This clone was seen a single time. This rearrangement joins TRBV19 to TRBJ1-4; D is unclear. V gave up 6 bases and J gave up 0 bases, with 8 bases separating them. The CDR3 is 14 amino acids. Germline CDR1 is LNHDA and CDR2 is SQIVND (reference sequence). The CDR3 loop reads CASRSGTTNEKLFF. The CDR3 nucleotides are TGTGCCAGTAGAAGTGGAACAACTAATGAAAAACTGTTTTTT.

Comment on this clone: This CDR3 is also generated by other DNA sequences in the sample. CDR3 sequence: CASSIGPSSYNEQFF. The CDR3 nucleotides are TGTGCCAGTAGTATCGGACCGAGCTCCTACAATGAGCAGTTCTTC. This chain uses TRBV19 with TRBJ2-1, with unresolved D. Germline lookup yields CDR1 LNHDA and CDR2 SQIVND (reference sequence). V lost 3 bases, J lost 0 bases, and 9 bases lay in between. This CDR3 has 15 amino acids.

This clone was seen a single time. DNA of the CDR3: TGTGCCAGCAGCGCGACAGGGAAGAAAGAGACCCAGTACTTC. Encoded protein: CASSATGKKETQYF. This chain joins TRBV21-1 and TRBJ2-5; the table's D call, TRBD1, has no DNA check behind it. TRBV21-1 is an annotated pseudogene. The CDR3 totals 14 residues.

The chain is built from TRBV19 and TRBJ2-7; 7 nucleotides agree with TRBD2. Per the germline V gene, CDR1 is LNHDA and CDR2 is SQIVND (reference sequence). This CDR3 has 14 residues. V was pared by 10 bases and J by 0 bases, with 9 bases of the junction left unmatched. CDR3 nucleotide sequence: TGTGCCACTCGCTCTGGGGGGGGCTCCTACGAGCAGTACTTC. Protein sequence: CATRSGGGSYEQYF. Full variable domain (outside the CDR3, taken from reference TRBV19 and TRBJ2-7): DGGITQSPKYLFRKEGQNVTLSCEQNLNHDAMYWYRQDPGQGLRLIYYSQIVNDFQKGDIAEGYSVSREKKESFPLTVTSAQKNPTAFYLCATRSGGGSYEQYFGPGTRLTVT.

The V and J genes are TRBV5-1 and TRBJ2-2; 7 bases match TRBD1. Germline V gene lookup returns CDR1 SGHRS and CDR2 YFSETQ. The CDR3 covers 13 residues. With V trimmed by 4 bases and J by 6 bases, 3 bases remained unmatched. The DNA for the CDR3 is TGCGCCAGCAGCGAGGGGACAGCCGGGGAGCTGTTTTTT. Amino acids: CASSEGTAGELFF. Supplemented by reference TRBV5-1 and TRBJ2-2, the full variable domain reads KAGVTQTPRYLIKTRGQQVTLSCSPISGHRSVSWYQQTPGQGLQFLFEYFSETQRNKGNFPGRFSGRQFSNSRSEMNVSTLELGDSALYLCASSEGTAGELFFGEGSRLTVL.

The V call is TRBV19, the J call TRBJ1-5; D is unclear. The germline V gene encodes CDR1 LNHDA and CDR2 SQIVND (reference sequence). The CDR3 length is 17 residues. The V and J ends lost 5 bases and 3 bases respectively, with 20 bases between them. For the CDR3, the DNA is TGTGCCAGTAGTCCCCGGCAGCTAGGAACCTTCAATCAGCCCCAGCATTTT. This encodes CASSPRQLGTFNQPQHF.

J is TRBJ1-4 and V is TRBV5-4; a weak D match, TRBD1 (5 bases). Trimming cost V 4 bases and J 7 bases, with 14 bases left between them. The CDR3 totals 14 residues. CDR1 is SGHNT and CDR2 is YYREEE in the germline V gene (reference sequence). In nucleotides, the CDR3 is TGTGCCAGCAGCCCCGCAGGGCCAGTTGAAAAACTGTTTTTT. Its translation: CASSPAGPVEKLFF.

This sequence joins TRBV18 and TRBJ2-2; D is perhaps TRBD2 (6 bases). This CDR3 has 17 residues. Germline CDR1 reads KGHSH; CDR2 reads LQKENI. Trimming took off 1 base at V and 0 bases at J, with 12 bases between the two ends. The CDR3 sequence: CASSPRSGSTNTGELFF. DNA of the CDR3: TGTGCCAGCTCACCACGGTCCGGGAGCACGAACACCGGGGAGCTGTTTTTT.

The chain combines TRBV29-1 with TRBJ1-1; D is unclear. V was cut by 6 bases and J by 1 base, with 12 bases left in between. This CDR3 spans 13 amino acids. Germline lookup yields CDR1 SQVTM and CDR2 ANQGSEA. DNA for the CDR3: TGCAGCGTCATCCGGACGGCGAACACTGAAGCTTTCTTT. Translating it yields CSVIRTANTEAFF.

The V gene is TRBV13, the J gene TRBJ1-3; D unclear. This CDR3 has 15 amino acids. Germline assignment: CDR1 PRHDT and CDR2 FYEKMQ (reference sequence). Trimming took off 3 bases at V and 0 bases at J, with 9 bases between the two ends. CDR3 protein: CASSFRQDSGNTIYF. Here the CDR3 DNA reads TGTGCCAGCAGCTTTCGGCAGGACTCTGGAAACACCATATATTTT.